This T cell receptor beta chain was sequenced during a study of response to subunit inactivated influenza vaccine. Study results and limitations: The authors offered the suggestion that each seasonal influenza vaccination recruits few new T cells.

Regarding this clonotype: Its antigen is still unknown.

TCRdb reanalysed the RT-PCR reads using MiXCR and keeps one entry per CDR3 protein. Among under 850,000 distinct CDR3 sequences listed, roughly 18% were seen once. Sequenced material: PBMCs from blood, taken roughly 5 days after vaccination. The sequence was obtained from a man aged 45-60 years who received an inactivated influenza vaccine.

DNA for the CDR3: TGCGCCAGCAGCTTCCGTCGGGGGGATGGGGGTACGCAGTATTTT. Its translation is CASSFRRGDGGTQYF. This chain links TRBV5-1 with TRBJ2-3, with 7 bases fitting TRBD2. The CDR3 has 15 amino acids. Germline lookup yields CDR1 SGHRS and CDR2 YFSETQ. V shed 2 bases and J 8 bases; nucleotides not matched to a gene: 11.